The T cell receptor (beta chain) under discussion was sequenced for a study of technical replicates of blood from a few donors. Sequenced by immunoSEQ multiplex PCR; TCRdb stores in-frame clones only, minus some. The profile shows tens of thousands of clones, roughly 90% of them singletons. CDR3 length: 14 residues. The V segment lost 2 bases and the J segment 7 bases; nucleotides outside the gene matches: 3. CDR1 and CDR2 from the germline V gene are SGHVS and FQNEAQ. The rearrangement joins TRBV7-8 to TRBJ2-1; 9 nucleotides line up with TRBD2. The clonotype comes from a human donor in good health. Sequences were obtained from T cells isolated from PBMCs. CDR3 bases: TGTGCCAGCAGCTTACTAGCGGGGCGTAATGAGCAGTTCTTC. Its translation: CASSLLAGRNEQFF.